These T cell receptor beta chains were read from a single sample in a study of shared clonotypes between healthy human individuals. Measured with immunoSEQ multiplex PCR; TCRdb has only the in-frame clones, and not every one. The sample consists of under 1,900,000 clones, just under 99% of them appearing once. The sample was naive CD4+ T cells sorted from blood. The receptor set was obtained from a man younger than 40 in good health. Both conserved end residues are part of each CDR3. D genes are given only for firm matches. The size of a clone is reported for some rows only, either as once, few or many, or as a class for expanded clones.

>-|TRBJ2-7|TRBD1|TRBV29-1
TGCAGCGTTAGGGGACAGGGAACCTACGAGCAGTACTTC
CSVRGQGTYEQYF
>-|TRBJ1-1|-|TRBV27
TGTGCCAGCAGTATTCTAACAGGGACAGCTTTCTTT
CASSILTGTAFF
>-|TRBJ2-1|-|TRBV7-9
TGTGCCAGCAGCACATCTGGCGGCTCCTACAATGAGCAGTTCTTC
CASSTSGGSYNEQFF
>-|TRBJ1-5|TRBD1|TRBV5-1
TGCGCCAGCAGCTGGGGGACAGGCAACAATCAGCCCCAGCATTTT
CASSWGTGNNQPQHF
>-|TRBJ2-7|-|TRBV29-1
TGCAGCGTTGGCGGACCCTACGAGCAGTACTTC
CSVGGPYEQYF
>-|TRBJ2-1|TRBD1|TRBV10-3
TGTGCCATCAGCCAGACAGGGGCCAACAATGAGCAGTTCTTC
CAISQTGANNEQFF
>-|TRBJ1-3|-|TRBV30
TGTGCCTGGGGCCGGGGGTTTTCGTCTGGAAACACCATATATTTT
CAWGRGFSSGNTIYF
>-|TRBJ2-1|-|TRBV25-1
TGTGCCAGCAGTGAATTGGCGGGCGGGCCCTACAATGAGCAGTTCTTC
CASSELAGGPYNEQFF
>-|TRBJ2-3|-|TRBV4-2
TGTGCCAGCCAGCGAGGGGCCAGCACAGATACGCAGTATTTT
CASQRGASTDTQYF
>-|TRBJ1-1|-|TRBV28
TGTGCCAGCAGTTTATTCCCGGAAGCTTTCTTT
CASSLFPEAFF
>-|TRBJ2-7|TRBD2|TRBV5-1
TGCGCCAGCAGCTTGGTACTAGCGGGGAAGCCCTACGAGCAGTACTTC
CASSLVLAGKPYEQYF
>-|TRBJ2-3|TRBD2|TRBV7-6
TGTGCCAGCAGCTTAGTAGCGGGAAGCACAGATACGCAGTATTTT
CASSLVAGSTDTQYF
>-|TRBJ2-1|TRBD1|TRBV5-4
TGTGCCAGCAGCTTCTGGGACAGGGGCAGAAATGAGCAGTTCTTC
CASSFWDRGRNEQFF
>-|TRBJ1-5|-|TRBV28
TGTGCCAGCAGTGCCCCGGGAGGAGGTCAGCCCCAGCATTTT
CASSAPGGGQPQHF
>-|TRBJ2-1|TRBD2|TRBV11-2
TGTGCCAGCACCCTGTCTAGCGGGAGCTACAATGAGCAGTTCTTC
CASTLSSGSYNEQFF
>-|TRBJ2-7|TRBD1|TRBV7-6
TGTGCCAGCAGCTTCAACAGGGGCGAGCAGTACTTC
CASSFNRGEQYF
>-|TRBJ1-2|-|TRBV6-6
TGTGCCAGCCAGAATACCGGGACGGATGGCTACACCTTC
CASQNTGTDGYTF
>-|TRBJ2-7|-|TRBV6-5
TGTGCCAGCAGTTACCGGGTCTCCTACGAGCAGTACTTC
CASSYRVSYEQYF
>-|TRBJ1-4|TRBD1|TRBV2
TGTGCCAGCAGTGCGGGTGGGACAGCCCAGGGAAAACTGTTTTTT
CASSAGGTAQGKLFF
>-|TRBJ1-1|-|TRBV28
TGTGCCAGCAGTTCCCCCGGCGGTGACGGAGCTTTCTTT
CASSSPGGDGAFF
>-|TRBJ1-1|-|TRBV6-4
TGTGCCAGCAGTGCACAGTTGAACACTGAAGCTTTCTTT
CASSAQLNTEAFF
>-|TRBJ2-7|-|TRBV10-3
TGTGCCAGCACAACGGCGGAGGGTTGGTCCTACGAGCAGTACTTC
CASTTAEGWSYEQYF
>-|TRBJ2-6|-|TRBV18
TGTGCCAGCTCACCCTACCGGGCAGGGCAGATCTCCTCTGGGGCCAACGTCCTGACTTTC
CASSPYRAGQISSGANVLTF
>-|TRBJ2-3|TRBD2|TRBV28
TGTGCCAGCAGTTCCCCGGGACTAGGGGTAGATACGCAGTATTTT
CASSSPGLGVDTQYF
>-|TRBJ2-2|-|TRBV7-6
TGTGCCAGCCTTCCGGCCGGTGGGTACGGGGAGCTGTTTTTT
CASLPAGGYGELFF
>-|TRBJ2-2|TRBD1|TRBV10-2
TGCGCCAGCAGCGCAATAAGAACAGGGGGTAGGGGGCTTACCGGGGAGCTGTTTTTT
CASSAIRTGGRGLTGELFF
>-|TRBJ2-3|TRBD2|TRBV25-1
TGTGCCAGCAGTGAGGGACTAGCGGACAGCACAGATACGCAGTATTTT
CASSEGLADSTDTQYF
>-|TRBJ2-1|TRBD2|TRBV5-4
TGTGCCAGCAGCGTTGGACTAGCTGGGGGGCCCAATGAGCAGTTCTTC
CASSVGLAGGPNEQFF
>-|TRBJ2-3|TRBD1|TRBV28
TGTGCCAGCAGTCCCGGGGGGGGACAGGGGGACACAGATACGCAGTATTTT
CASSPGGGQGDTDTQYF
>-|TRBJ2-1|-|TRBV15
TGTGCCACCAGCATATACAATGAGCAGTTCTTC
CATSIYNEQFF
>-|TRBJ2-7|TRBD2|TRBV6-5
TGTGCCAGCACCACATCTGGGACTAGCGTATACGAGCAGTACTTC
CASTTSGTSVYEQYF
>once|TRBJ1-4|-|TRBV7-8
TGTGCCAGCAGCTTATCCAGGGCTCCCGTCGAAAAACTGTTTTTT
CASSLSRAPVEKLFF